Presented here are 11 T cell receptor beta chains from one specimen sequenced in a study of PD-1 blockade in classical Hodgkin lymphoma. TCRdb's copy holds only in-frame clones and misses some; the assay was immunoSEQ multiplex PCR. The profile covers 100,000 or so clones, with approximately 90% appearing a single time and 5.5% to 8.5% taken by the ten largest. All the patients suffered relapse after autologous stem cell transplantation, and brentuximab vedotin exposure differed. The specimen comprised peripheral blood mononuclear cells (PBMCs), sampled before the second cycle of nivolumab. All receptors derive from a human donor with classical Hodgkin lymphoma.

The chain has TRBV25-1 and TRBJ1-5; D possibly corresponds to TRBD1 (5 bases). From germline, CDR1 is MGHDK and CDR2 SYGVNS. The V gene lost 3 bases and the J gene lost 3 bases, with 6 bases spanning the gap. The CDR3 length is 13 residues. The CDR3: CASSDRANQPQHF. The CDR3 DNA reads as TGTGCCAGCAGTGACAGGGCCAATCAGCCCCAGCATTTT.

The chain links TRBV30 to TRBJ2-5; tentatively, D is TRBD1 or TRBD2 (6 bases each). Trimming took off 6 bases at V and 5 bases at J, with 16 bases between the two ends. Germline V CDR1 and CDR2: GTSNPN, SVGIG (reference sequence). The CDR3 length is 13 residues. CDR3 in DNA: TGTGCCTGTCGCGAGGGGGGCGCCGAGACCCAGTACTTC. It specifies CACREGGAETQYF.

This chain uses TRBV5-4 with TRBJ2-7, with 9 bases fitting TRBD1. V shed 1 base and J 5 bases; nucleotides not matched to a gene: 7. In germline, CDR1 is SGHNT, CDR2 YYREEE (reference sequence). The CDR3 sequence is 15 residues long. This chain's CDR3 is CASSLSHRGPHEQYF. The CDR3 DNA is TGTGCCAGCAGCTTGTCCCACAGGGGGCCCCACGAGCAGTACTTC.

The chain has TRBV25-1 and TRBJ2-1; D remains unclear. The CDR3 is 13 amino acids. Germline V lookup: CDR1 MGHDK, CDR2 SYGVNS. V was clipped by 2 bases and J by 8 bases, with 10 bases between them. CDR3 protein: CASSEALRDEQFF. Written as DNA, the CDR3 is TGTGCCAGCAGTGAAGCGCTCCGGGATGAGCAGTTCTTC.

This clone was seen once. This sequence joins TRBV7-2 and TRBJ2-5; D remains unclear. Germline assignment: CDR1 SGHTA and CDR2 FQGNSA. Trimming took 7 bases from V and 5 from J, leaving 14 bases between them. The CDR3 has 13 amino acids. CDR3 sequence reads: CASTPQTGETQYF. In nucleotides, the CDR3 is TGTGCCAGCACTCCCCAGACGGGCGAGACCCAGTACTTC. The complete variable domain, with remaining parts taken from reference TRBV7-2 and TRBJ2-5, reads GAGVSQSPSNKVTEKGKDVELRCDPISGHTALYWYRQSLGQGLEFLIYFQGNSAPDKSGLPSDRFSAERTGGSVSTLTIQRTQQEDSAVYLCASTPQTGETQYFGPGTRLLVL.

This chain uses TRBV15 with TRBJ1-4; the match to TRBD1 covers 7 bases. The CDR3 is 16 residues long. The V gene's germline CDR1 is LNHNV and CDR2 YYDKDF (reference sequence). V gave up 3 bases and J gave up 6 bases; unmatched junction bases: 10. This CDR3 reads CATSRTTGKGDEKLFF. In DNA, the CDR3 is TGTGCCACCAGCAGGACGACAGGGAAAGGCGATGAAAAACTGTTTTTT. Full variable domain (outside the CDR3, taken from reference TRBV15 and TRBJ1-4): DAMVIQNPRYQVTQFGKPVTLSCSQTLNHNVMYWYQQKSSQAPKLLFHYYDKDFNNEADTPDNFQSRRPNTSFCFLDIRSPGLGDTAMYLCATSRTTGKGDEKLFFGSGTQLSVL.

The V call is TRBV28, the J call TRBJ1-1; TRBD1 aligns across 10 bases. Trimming at V came to 5 bases and at J to 12 bases, leaving 15 bases not matched to a gene. The CDR3 sequence is 15 residues long. CDR1 MDHEN and CDR2 SYDVKM come from the germline V gene. The CDR3 nucleotides read TGTGCCAGCAGTCTTAAAACCGGGACAGGGGTTGTAACTTTCTTT. Its translation: CASSLKTGTGVVTFF.

V gene TRBV18 combines with J gene TRBJ2-1; D is uncertain. Germline CDR1 and CDR2: KGHSH and LQKENI. Trimming left V 5 bases short and J 15 bases short, with 14 bases between. The CDR3 spans 11 residues. CDR3 in amino acids: CASSIEASRFF. As DNA, the CDR3 is TGTGCCAGCTCAATAGAGGCGTCGCGGTTCTTC.

This chain connects TRBV5-8 to TRBJ1-6; possibly TRBD1 for D (6 bases). Germline-derived CDR1 and CDR2 are SGHTS and YDEGEE. Trimming removed 4 bases at V and 10 bases at J, with 18 bases between. The CDR3 contains 15 residues. The CDR3 sequence is CASSQLRGFGSPLHF. CDR3 in DNA: TGTGCCAGCAGCCAACTCAGGGGATTTGGGTCACCCCTCCACTTT.

The chain couples TRBV19 to TRBJ2-3; D is perhaps TRBD1 or TRBD2 (5 bases each). Germline CDR1 is LNHDA and CDR2 is SQIVND (reference sequence). V dropped 3 bases and J dropped 2 bases, with 15 bases sitting between them. The CDR3 is 16 amino acids. CDR3 in DNA: TGTGCCAGTAGTATTCCCTCCCGGGGCGACACAGATACGCAGTATTTT. Translated, it gives CASSIPSRGDTDTQYF.

The V and J genes are TRBV6-5 and TRBJ1-6; D ambiguous. The CDR3 spans 14 residues. Germline V gene sequence: CDR1 MNHEY, CDR2 SVGAGI. The V gene lost 6 bases and the J gene lost 7 bases, with 13 bases spanning the gap. The chain's CDR3 is CASRLTIPNSPLHF. In DNA, the CDR3 is TGTGCCAGCAGGCTGACGATCCCCAATTCACCCCTCCACTTT.